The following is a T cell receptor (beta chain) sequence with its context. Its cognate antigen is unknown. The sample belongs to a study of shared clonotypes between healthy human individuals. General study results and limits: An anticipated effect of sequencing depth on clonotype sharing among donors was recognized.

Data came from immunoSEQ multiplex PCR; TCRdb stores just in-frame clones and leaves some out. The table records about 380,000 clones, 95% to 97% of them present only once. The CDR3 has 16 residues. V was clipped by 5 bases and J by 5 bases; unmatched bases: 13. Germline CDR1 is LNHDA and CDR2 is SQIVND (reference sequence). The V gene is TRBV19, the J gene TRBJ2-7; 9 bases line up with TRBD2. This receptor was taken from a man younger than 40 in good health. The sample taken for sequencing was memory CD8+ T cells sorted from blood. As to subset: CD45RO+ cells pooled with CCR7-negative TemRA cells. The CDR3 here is CASSSLAGVFKNEQYF. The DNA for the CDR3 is TGTGCCAGTAGTTCATTAGCGGGAGTCTTCAAAAACGAGCAGTACTTC.